This entry lists 4 T cell receptor beta chains sequenced from one sample in a study of cytomegalovirus exposure and HLA in healthy donors. Vbeta (60) and Jbeta (13) primers were used in the PCR. Only in-frame clones appear in the TCRdb table, and some are missing; sequencing was by immunoSEQ multiplex PCR. The sample carries more than 120,000 clones, over 75% recorded once. Sequencing was performed on PBMCs. The receptors shown here come from a male donor in good health and CMV-seronegative.

The CDR3 DNA reads as TGTGCCAGCAGGGTCAGCGCGAACCTCCCCTATACGCAGTATTTT. Protein sequence: CASRVSANLPYTQYF. V and J are TRBV13 and TRBJ2-3, with unresolved D. V was trimmed by 6 bases and J by 7 bases, leaving 20 bases between them. The CDR3 contains 15 residues. CDR1 PRHDT and CDR2 FYEKMQ come from the germline V gene (reference sequence).

This chain connects TRBV27 to TRBJ2-7; 16 bases map to TRBD2. Trimming cost V 6 bases and J 4 bases; bases outside gene matches: 18. CDR3 length: 20 amino acids. Germline CDR1 is MNHEY and CDR2 is SMNVEV (reference sequence). This CDR3 is CASSFLPGLAGGPPRYEQYF. The CDR3 nucleotides read TGTGCCAGCAGCTTCCTTCCGGGACTAGCGGGAGGGCCTCCTAGGTACGAGCAGTACTTC.

The rearrangement links TRBV19 to TRBJ1-1; 8 nucleotides agree with TRBD1. This CDR3 spans 15 amino acids. The ends lost 2 bases at V and 5 bases at J; junction bases unmatched: 7. Germline loops: CDR1 LNHDA, CDR2 SQIVND (reference sequence). The CDR3 loop is CASSIIQGQVTEAFF. The CDR3 DNA follows: TGTGCCAGTAGTATAATTCAGGGACAGGTAACTGAAGCTTTCTTT. Complete variable domain (other parts from reference TRBV19 and TRBJ1-1): DGGITQSPKYLFRKEGQNVTLSCEQNLNHDAMYWYRQDPGQGLRLIYYSQIVNDFQKGDIAEGYSVSREKKESFPLTVTSAQKNPTAFYLCASSIIQGQVTEAFFGQGTRLTVV.

V is TRBV27 and J is TRBJ1-1; D gene uncertain. The CDR3 spans 12 residues. Germline assignment: CDR1 MNHEY and CDR2 SMNVEV (reference sequence). Between the trimmed V and J ends, which lost 7 bases and 11 bases, there was a span of 17 bases. For the CDR3, the DNA is TGTGCCAGCAAGGGAGACTCGGTTGATGCTTTCTTT. It is translated as CASKGDSVDAFF.